This entry lists 7 T cell receptor beta chains sequenced from one sample in a study of technical replicates of blood from several donors. The data were produced by immunoSEQ multiplex PCR, yet TCRdb's version contains in-frame clones alone and is incomplete. The table includes approximately 49,000 clones, 92% detected once. The sample consisted of PBMCs. The receptors derive from a human donor in good health. Some clones in this sample may be carry-over from other donors' samples.

J is TRBJ1-4 and V is TRBV19; a possible D gene is TRBD1 (5 bases). This CDR3 comprises 17 residues. The V end lost 6 bases, the J end lost 7 bases, and 24 bases lay between the germline ends. Germline V CDR1 and CDR2: LNHDA, SQIVND (reference sequence). CDR3 protein: CASRNPRELVGGEKLFF. The CDR3 DNA reads TGTGCCAGTAGAAACCCTCGGGAATTGGTCGGGGGTGAAAAACTGTTTTTT. Drawing the rest from reference TRBV19 and TRBJ1-4, the complete variable domain is DGGITQSPKYLFRKEGQNVTLSCEQNLNHDAMYWYRQDPGQGLRLIYYSQIVNDFQKGDIAEGYSVSREKKESFPLTVTSAQKNPTAFYLCASRNPRELVGGEKLFFGSGTQLSVL.

The chain is built from TRBV19 and TRBJ2-7; D might be TRBD2 (5 bases). V lost 5 bases and J lost 0, with 14 bases in between. CDR3 size: 15 residues. The germline V gene encodes CDR1 LNHDA and CDR2 SQIVND (reference sequence). Here the CDR3 reads CASSLIRGNSYEQYF. DNA for the CDR3: TGTGCCAGTAGTTTAATACGGGGAAACTCCTACGAGCAGTACTTC.

Here the CDR3 reads CASSPEGQIMNTEAFF. The DNA for the CDR3 is TGTGCCAGCAGCCCAGAGGGACAGATCATGAACACTGAAGCTTTCTTT. This chain links TRBV5-6 with TRBJ1-1; TRBD1 aligns across 7 bases. This CDR3 is 16 amino acids long. V lost 4 bases to trimming and J lost 0 bases; unmatched junction nucleotides: 9. Germline CDR1 is SGHDT and CDR2 is YYEEEE.

The chain couples TRBV6-5 to TRBJ1-2; a possible D gene is TRBD1 (6 bases). The CDR3 sequence is 13 residues long. The ends were cut back, 7 bases at V and 6 bases at J, with 15 bases in the middle. Germline V gene lookup returns CDR1 MNHEY and CDR2 SVGAGI. Here the CDR3 reads CASNPTGFDGYTF. The CDR3 coding sequence is TGTGCCAGCAACCCCACAGGGTTTGATGGCTACACCTTC.

The chain couples TRBV23-1 to TRBJ2-7; TRBD2 matches at 13 bases. TRBV23-1 is filed as an ORF, its function uncertain. V lost 4 bases and J lost 5; bases outside the gene matches: 11. CDR3 length: 17 residues. The CDR3 bases are TGCGCCAGCAGTCGCCCGTTGACTAGCGGGGGGCCCGACGAGCAGTACTTC. Amino acid sequence: CASSRPLTSGGPDEQYF.

The rearrangement uses TRBV18 and TRBJ2-7; 9 bases are a match to TRBD1. CDR3 length equals 16 residues. V was clipped by 4 bases and J by 6 bases; unmatched bases: 13. Germline CDR1 KGHSH, CDR2 LQKENI. The CDR3 loop reads CASSQASQGAQGEQYF. The CDR3 DNA follows: TGTGCCAGCTCACAAGCCTCACAGGGGGCGCAAGGCGAGCAGTACTTC.

Notes on this clone: The junction and the germline gene differ at one end; a read error may be behind it. This rearrangement joins TRBV6-5 to TRBJ1-1; D ambiguous. Looked up from germline, CDR1 is MNHEY and CDR2 is SVGAGI. CDR3 length: 13 residues. CDR3 loop: CASSYSGVTEAFF. The CDR3 nucleotides read TGTGCCAGCAGCTACTCCGGGGTCACTGAAGCTTTCTTT.